This T cell receptor beta chain appears in the sequencing data of a study of human T cells and chemical hapten exposure. Regarding the study as a whole: TCRs whose frequency exceeded 1 in 1000 remained the same following DPC sensitization.

Time point: patch test 1, 2 weeks after DPC sensitization. Regarding treatment: therapeutic diphenylcyclopropenone sensitization with weekly scalp DPC. TCRdb used MiXCR to reprocess the RACE reads, holding one entry per CDR3 protein. Seen here are some 380,000 distinct CDR3 sequences, roughly 4.8% observed once, and the top ten hold around 2.3%. In its sample, this clonotype was seen many times. The antigen is unknown. The CDR3 extends over 12 amino acids. V gave up 2 bases and J gave up 5 bases, with 3 bases separating them. Germline-derived CDR1 and CDR2 are KGHDR and SFDVKD. The specimen was whole blood, collected in connection with sensitization to the hapten diphenylcyclopropenone (DPC). V and J are TRBV24-1 and TRBJ2-1, with no clear D. The source is a woman in her fifties or sixties with alopecia areata. Some clones in this sample may be carry-over from other donors' samples. The CDR3 here is CATSDWDNEQFF. CDR3 DNA sequence: TGTGCCACCAGTGATTGGGACAATGAGCAGTTCTTC.